This T cell receptor beta chain derives from a study of cytomegalovirus exposure and HLA in healthy donors. Looked up from germline, CDR1 is LGHNA and CDR2 is YSLEER. The CDR3 consists of 12 residues. V was shortened by 6 bases and J by 2 bases, with 6 bases between the two germline ends. Study-level points and caveats: Rare TCR sequences dominated, though some public TCRs recurred in many donors. In an earlier analysis, in fewer than 700 donors, most V segments appeared productive either ~87% or ~30% of the time. Later analysis identified several of the most significant clusters that appeared linked to common viral pathogens.

This PCR relied on a set of 60 Vbeta primers and 13 Jbeta primers. The protocol was immunoSEQ multiplex PCR, while the TCRdb copy is restricted to in-frame clones and leaves out a portion. Of about 150,000 clones in the sample, about 70% were seen once. As regards this clone: As yet, its antigen is unknown.

The chain uses TRBV4-3 and TRBJ2-3; no clear D gene. This clonotype originated in a middle-aged woman in good health and CMV-seronegative. The specimen sequenced was PBMCs. The DNA of the CDR3 is TGCGCCAGCAGTCCTCCCACAGATACGCAGTATTTT. Protein sequence: CASSPPTDTQYF.